The 26 T cell receptor beta chains reported below all come from one sample, sequenced in a study of cytomegalovirus exposure and HLA in healthy donors. The PCR contained 60 Vbeta and 13 Jbeta primers. Measured with immunoSEQ multiplex PCR; TCRdb has only the in-frame clones, and not every one. This sample carries tens of thousands of clones, about nine tenths of them seen once, and the ten largest clones take 8.5% to 10%. The sample was PBMCs. These receptors originate from a young man in good health and CMV-seropositive.

The rearrangement uses TRBV7-8 and TRBJ2-5, with D uncertain. There are 12 residues in the CDR3. V was shortened by 1 base and J by 9 bases, with 9 bases between the two germline ends. Per the germline V gene, CDR1 is SGHVS and CDR2 is FQNEAQ. For the CDR3, the DNA is TGTGCCAGCAGCTTAGTCCAAGGAGCCCAGTACTTC. It translates to CASSLVQGAQYF.

The chain uses TRBV2 and TRBJ2-5; 16 bases line up with TRBD2. This CDR3 is built from 14 residues. Trimming took 3 bases from V and 9 from J; bases not matched to a gene: 1. Per germline, CDR1 SNHLY and CDR2 FYNNEI. The CDR3 coding sequence is TGTGCCAGCAGTGAGGGGACTAGCGGGAGGGCCCAGTACTTC. Translated, it gives CASSEGTSGRAQYF.

The CDR3 DNA sequence: TGTGCTAGTGGCGATCTAGCGGGAGGGTGCACCGGGGAGCTGTTTTTT. This translates into CASGDLAGGCTGELFF. The rearrangement links TRBV12-5 to TRBJ2-2, with 12 bases matching TRBD2. The CDR3 has 16 residues. V trimming: 6 bases; J trimming: 4 bases; junction bases outside the gene matches: 6. CDR1 and CDR2 (germline): LGHNT, FRNRAP.

The chain employs TRBV6-5 and TRBJ2-1; D might be TRBD2 (5 bases). The germline V gene encodes CDR1 MNHEY and CDR2 SVGAGI. Trimming pared 0 bases from V and 7 bases from J, leaving 7 bases between. This CDR3 contains 13 residues. This CDR3 reads CASSYSDWNEQFF. The CDR3 DNA follows: TGTGCCAGCAGTTACTCGGACTGGAATGAGCAGTTCTTC.

The genes are TRBV5-6 and TRBJ2-1; TRBD1 is a possible D gene (6 bases). This CDR3 has 14 amino acids. Trimming took off 2 bases at V and 6 bases at J, with 12 bases between the two ends. From germline, CDR1 is SGHDT and CDR2 YYEEEE. CDR3 in amino acids: CASSLMDSPNEQFF. The CDR3 nucleotides read TGTGCCAGCAGCTTAATGGACAGTCCCAATGAGCAGTTCTTC.

The chain is built from TRBV7-9 and TRBJ2-7; unclear D gene. Germline V CDR1 and CDR2: SEHNR, FQNEAQ (reference sequence). This CDR3 contains 14 residues. Trimming took 4 bases from V and 1 from J, leaving 11 bases between them. DNA for the CDR3: TGTGCCAGCAGCTCCCCTAGGCAGTCCTACGAGCAGTACTTC. It is translated as CASSSPRQSYEQYF.

The chain combines TRBV2 with TRBJ1-5; D might be TRBD1 (5 bases). The CDR3 has 14 amino acids. The germline CDR1 and CDR2 sequences are SNHLY and FYNNEI. The V and J ends lost 2 bases and 5 bases respectively, with 10 bases between them. CDR3 region: CASSEQGWDQPQHF. CDR3 DNA: TGTGCCAGCAGTGAACAGGGCTGGGATCAGCCCCAGCATTTT.

This clone is a singleton in its sample. The chain couples TRBV14 to TRBJ2-7, with D unclear. Germline V gene data show CDR1 as SGHDN and CDR2 as FVKESK. There are 15 residues in the CDR3. Trimming stripped 2 bases from V and 2 bases from J, with 13 bases between. This CDR3 is CASSQSPERTYEQYF. CDR3 DNA sequence: TGTGCCAGCAGCCAAAGTCCGGAGAGGACCTACGAGCAGTACTTC.

The chain is built from TRBV29-1 and TRBJ2-7, with D unclear. CDR1 SQVTM and CDR2 ANQGSEA come from the germline V gene. Trimming took off 6 bases at V and 0 bases at J, with 12 bases between the two ends. CDR3 length equals 13 residues. The CDR3 protein is CSVLAPSSYEQYF. The DNA for the CDR3 is TGCAGCGTGCTGGCCCCTAGCTCCTACGAGCAGTACTTC.

The chain has TRBV30 and TRBJ1-5; D perhaps matches TRBD1 (6 bases). This CDR3 has 15 residues. Germline V gives CDR1 GTSNPN, CDR2 SVGIG (reference sequence). V lost 0 bases to trimming and J lost 6 bases, with 15 bases between them. CDR3 loop: CAWSVLGGAGQPQHF. CDR3 DNA sequence: TGTGCCTGGAGTGTACTTGGGGGGGCTGGTCAGCCCCAGCATTTT.

The V call is TRBV2, the J call TRBJ2-1, with TRBD1 identical over 12 bases. Germline V gives CDR1 SNHLY, CDR2 FYNNEI. The CDR3 has 14 residues. Unmatched junction bases numbered 5, after V lost 7 bases and J lost 7 bases. CDR3 residues: CASKGQGALNEQFF. In DNA form, the CDR3 reads TGTGCCAGCAAGGGACAGGGGGCTCTAAATGAGCAGTTCTTC.

V gene TRBV11-3 combines with J gene TRBJ2-1, with a weak D call TRBD2 (6 bases). The V end lost 1 base, the J end lost 5 bases, and 9 bases lay between the germline ends. The CDR3 runs 14 residues. CDR1 is SGHNT, CDR2 YENEEA, per germline. CDR3: CASSLGSGDNEQFF. The CDR3 DNA is TGTGCCAGCAGCTTAGGATCGGGGGACAATGAGCAGTTCTTC.

This clone was detected only once. The chain uses TRBV6-5 and TRBJ2-2, with D hard to call. CDR1 and CDR2 from the germline V gene are MNHEY and SVGAGI. The CDR3 has 15 residues. Trimming left V 0 bases short and J 8 bases short, with 13 bases between. Here the CDR3 reads CASSYSFYMEGELFF. For the CDR3, the DNA is TGTGCCAGCAGTTACTCGTTCTATATGGAGGGGGAGCTGTTTTTT.

This chain uses TRBV27 with TRBJ1-3; D call uncertain. The CDR3 has 13 residues. Trimming took off 2 bases at V and 3 bases at J, with 5 bases between the two ends. Germline V lookup: CDR1 MNHEY, CDR2 SMNVEV (reference sequence). CDR3 sequence reads: CASSLRGGNTIYF. The CDR3 DNA reads as TGTGCCAGCAGTTTACGGGGTGGAAACACCATATATTTT.

Of note for this clone: Distinct nucleotide sequences in the sample also encode this CDR3. The chain recombines TRBV19 with TRBJ1-5; TRBD1 is a possible D gene (6 bases). CDR3 length: 13 amino acids. Deletions cut 8 bases from V and 5 bases from J, with 13 bases between. Per germline, CDR1 LNHDA and CDR2 SQIVND (reference sequence). The CDR3 DNA reads TGTGCCAGTCTCGGACAGTTGTATCAGCCCCAGCATTTT. It is translated as CASLGQLYQPQHF.

The chain recombines TRBV27 with TRBJ2-7; 7 bases match TRBD2. Trimming at V came to 3 bases and at J to 6 bases, leaving 8 bases not matched to a gene. Germline V gene data show CDR1 as MNHEY and CDR2 as SMNVEV (reference sequence). The CDR3 runs to 14 residues. The CDR3 nucleotides read TGTGCCAGCAGTTTCCCGGGAGGCGGGAGCGAGCAGTACTTC. Translated: CASSFPGGGSEQYF.

The chain employs TRBV11-2 and TRBJ2-1; D possibly corresponds to TRBD2 (5 bases). Germline V gives CDR1 SGHAT, CDR2 FQNNGV. With 6 bases removed from V and 6 bases from J, the gap between germline ends came to 18 bases. This CDR3 has 15 residues. CDR3 nucleotide sequence: TGTGCCAGCAGAACCACTGGGCGGACTTTCAATGAGCAGTTCTTC. This encodes CASRTTGRTFNEQFF.

J is TRBJ2-7 and V is TRBV28; D not resolved. The CDR3 has 12 amino acids. Trimming left V 6 bases short and J 2 bases short, with 8 bases between. CDR1 and CDR2 from the germline V gene are MDHEN and SYDVKM. CDR3 sequence (DNA): TGTGCCAGCAGGCAGCGTCCCTACGAGCAGTACTTC. Translating it yields CASRQRPYEQYF.

The chain couples TRBV25-1 to TRBJ1-1; a weak D match, TRBD1 (6 bases). V was clipped by 6 bases and J by 3 bases, with 17 bases between them. Per germline, CDR1 MGHDK and CDR2 SYGVNS. The CDR3 has 15 amino acids. CDR3 region: CASSASRGGDTEAFF. The CDR3 DNA reads TGTGCCAGCAGCGCCAGCCGGGGGGGCGACACTGAAGCTTTCTTT.

The V call is TRBV7-9, the J call TRBJ2-5; 12 bases are a match to TRBD2. This CDR3 contains 16 residues. V gave up 5 bases and J gave up 4 bases; unmatched junction bases: 8. The germline CDR1 and CDR2 sequences are SEHNR and FQNEAQ (reference sequence). The CDR3 loop is CASSARAGLAGETQYF. The CDR3 coding sequence is TGTGCCAGCAGCGCGCGAGCGGGACTAGCGGGAGAGACCCAGTACTTC.

This rearrangement joins TRBV9 to TRBJ2-1, with 10 bases lining up with TRBD1. Looked up from germline, CDR1 is SGDLS and CDR2 is YYNGEE. V lost 3 bases to trimming and J lost 6 bases; unmatched junction nucleotides: 3. The CDR3 is 14 residues long. In nucleotides, the CDR3 is TGTGCCAGCAGCGGGGGACAGGGGTTCAATGAGCAGTTCTTC. Amino acids: CASSGGQGFNEQFF.

The CDR3 spells CASSESWGLADNEQFF. The CDR3 nucleotides read TGCGCCAGCAGTGAGTCGTGGGGACTAGCTGACAATGAGCAGTTCTTC. The V and J genes are TRBV10-1 and TRBJ2-1; 9 bases are a match to TRBD2. Germline V CDR1 and CDR2: WNHNN, SYGVQD (reference sequence). The CDR3 spans 16 residues. The trim removed 0 bases at V and 5 bases at J, leaving 5 bases unmatched.

The V gene is TRBV23-1, the J gene TRBJ2-7, with D possibly matching TRBD1 (6 bases). TRBV23-1 is sorted into the ORF group, with uncertain function. The CDR3 sequence is 15 residues long. With 2 bases removed from V and 3 bases from J, the gap between germline ends came to 14 bases. DNA of the CDR3: TGCGCCAGCAGTCAAAGGGGTCTGGACAGCTACGAGCAGTACTTC. Translation gives CASSQRGLDSYEQYF.

J is TRBJ2-1 and V is TRBV5-5; TRBD2 matches 8 bases. V trimming: 3 bases; J trimming: 6 bases; junction bases outside the gene matches: 8. CDR3 length: 15 amino acids. Looked up from germline, CDR1 is SGHKS and CDR2 is YYEKEE (reference sequence). The CDR3 nucleotides read TGTGCCAGCAGCTCCCTAAGCGGGAGTAGCAATGAGCAGTTCTTC. It specifies CASSSLSGSSNEQFF.

This clone was seen just once. The CDR3 DNA follows: TGTGCCATCTCTCTGGGGACAGAGGGCTACACCTTC. As protein: CAISLGTEGYTF. This chain joins TRBV7-2 and TRBJ1-2; TRBD1 agrees at 7 bases. Looked up from germline, CDR1 is SGHTA and CDR2 is FQGNSA. The V and J ends lost 10 bases and 8 bases, in that order; junction bases with no gene match: 10. This CDR3 comprises 12 residues.

This chain links TRBV5-1 with TRBJ2-5; TRBD2 might be the D (6 bases). The CDR3 has 14 amino acids. V lost 4 bases and J 3 bases, leaving 13 bases between the germline ends. Germline CDR1 reads SGHRS; CDR2 reads YFSETQ. CDR3 nucleotide sequence: TGCGCCAGCAGCAATAGCGGAGTAGAAGAGACCCAGTACTTC. This codes for CASSNSGVEETQYF.